The 24 T cell receptor beta chains listed next were all sequenced from one sample in a study of blood T cell repertoires in COVID-19. The data were produced by immunoSEQ multiplex PCR, yet TCRdb's version contains in-frame clones alone and is incomplete. The sample contains around 250,000 clones, roughly 85% of which appear only once. Sequencing used peripheral blood. The receptors shown here come from a middle-aged man with active or convalescent COVID-19.

V usage is TRBV18 and J usage is TRBJ1-1; D is possibly TRBD1 (5 bases). The V gene lost 3 bases and the J gene lost 3 bases, with 17 bases spanning the gap. This CDR3 contains 16 residues. The germline V gene encodes CDR1 KGHSH and CDR2 LQKENI. The CDR3 sequence: CASSPAGTGVDTEAFF. CDR3 coding DNA: TGTGCCAGCTCACCGGCTGGAACGGGGGTGGACACTGAAGCTTTCTTT. Full variable domain (remainder filled in from reference TRBV18 and TRBJ1-1): NAGVMQNPRHLVRRRGQEARLRCSPMKGHSHVYWYRQLPEEGLKFMVYLQKENIIDESGMPKERFSAEFPKEGPSILRIQQVVRGDSAAYFCASSPAGTGVDTEAFFGQGTRLTVV.

The V call is TRBV6-5, the J call TRBJ2-2, with D maybe TRBD1 (6 bases). Germline lookup yields CDR1 MNHEY and CDR2 SVGAGI. Trimming cost V 8 bases and J 4 bases, with 14 bases left between them. The CDR3 is 14 amino acids. DNA of the CDR3: TGTGCCAGCTCCCAGGGGTCGCGCACCGGGGAGCTGTTTTTT. Its protein product is CASSQGSRTGELFF.

The chain combines TRBV4-3 with TRBJ2-7; 8 nucleotides agree with TRBD1. The CDR3 loop spans 13 amino acids. Germline CDR1 is LGHNA and CDR2 is YSLEER. V gave up 4 bases and J gave up 6 bases; unmatched junction bases: 5. The CDR3 loop is CASSLDRGGEQYF. The CDR3 DNA reads TGCGCCAGCAGCCTTGACAGGGGAGGCGAGCAGTACTTC.

The chain combines TRBV30 with TRBJ1-1, with TRBD1 matching over 10 bases. The germline CDR1 and CDR2 sequences are GTSNPN and SVGIG (reference sequence). The CDR3 consists of 13 residues. V trimming: 5 bases; J trimming: 6 bases; junction bases outside the gene matches: 6. As DNA, the CDR3 is TGTGCCTGGGCGGGACAGGGGATCTCTGAAGCTTTCTTT. Encoded protein: CAWAGQGISEAFF.

CDR3 sequence: CASSQGSLSSYNEQFF. In DNA form, the CDR3 reads TGCGCCAGCAGCCAAGGGTCCCTTAGCTCCTACAATGAGCAGTTCTTC. This chain joins TRBV4-1 and TRBJ2-1, with no clear D. V dropped 1 base and J dropped 0 bases, with 10 bases sitting between them. In germline, CDR1 is MGHRA, CDR2 YSYEKL. CDR3 length equals 16 residues.

This chain links TRBV2 with TRBJ1-3; D possibly corresponds to TRBD1 (5 bases). The germline gives CDR1 SNHLY, CDR2 FYNNEI. The CDR3 extends over 13 amino acids. V dropped 10 bases and J dropped 4 bases, with 14 bases sitting between them. CDR3 amino acids: CATRQPAGNTIYF. The CDR3 DNA sequence: TGTGCCACGAGACAGCCAGCGGGAAACACCATATATTTT.

The rearrangement joins TRBV9 to TRBJ1-1; a possible D gene is TRBD1 (6 bases). This CDR3 spans 16 amino acids. Germline-derived CDR1 and CDR2 are SGDLS and YYNGEE. V was shortened by 0 bases and J by 0 bases, with 12 bases between the two germline ends. The CDR3 loop reads CASSVGGGAMNTEAFF. CDR3 nucleotides: TGTGCCAGCAGCGTAGGTGGGGGGGCCATGAACACTGAAGCTTTCTTT.

This clone has only a few counts. The chain joins TRBV28 to TRBJ2-2; TRBD2 aligns across 7 bases. From germline, CDR1 is MDHEN and CDR2 SYDVKM. The CDR3 is 16 residues long. V gave up 3 bases and J gave up 8 bases; unmatched junction bases: 12. The CDR3 reads CASSLSGMSGVGELFF. DNA for the CDR3: TGTGCCAGCAGTTTGAGCGGGATGAGTGGTGTGGGGGAGCTGTTTTTT.

This chain connects TRBV5-1 to TRBJ1-2; D not certain. Germline V gene sequence: CDR1 SGHRS, CDR2 YFSETQ. The CDR3 sequence is 17 residues long. The V and J ends lost 0 bases and 0 bases respectively, with 15 bases between them. The CDR3 sequence is CASSLAERGGANYGYTF. The CDR3 DNA sequence: TGCGCCAGCAGCTTGGCCGAGAGAGGAGGAGCTAACTATGGCTACACCTTC.

This clone came up a few times. CDR3: CASSPSGLEAFF. DNA for the CDR3: TGTGCCAGCAGCCCTTCGGGGTTAGAAGCTTTCTTT. The chain employs TRBV12-3 or TRBV12-4 and TRBJ1-1; D gene unclear. The germline V and J ends were trimmed by 6 bases and 8 bases, with 13 bases remaining between them. The CDR3 is 12 residues long.

The chain employs TRBV15 and TRBJ2-7; perhaps TRBD2 as D (5 bases). The CDR3 covers 12 residues. V was pared by 6 bases and J by 3 bases, with 9 bases between. Germline assignment: CDR1 LNHNV and CDR2 YYDKDF (reference sequence). The CDR3 here is CATSTGDYEQYF. Here the CDR3 DNA reads TGTGCCACCAGTACCGGGGACTACGAGCAGTACTTC. Supplemented by reference TRBV15 and TRBJ2-7, the full variable domain reads DAMVIQNPRYQVTQFGKPVTLSCSQTLNHNVMYWYQQKSSQAPKLLFHYYDKDFNNEADTPDNFQSRRPNTSFCFLDIRSPGLGDTAMYLCATSTGDYEQYFGPGTRLTVT.

The J gene is TRBJ2-7, the V gene TRBV2, with 8 bases aligning to TRBD2. Germline V CDR1 and CDR2: SNHLY, FYNNEI. The junction had 7 bases not matched to a gene; V was cut back by 6 bases and J by 3 bases. The CDR3 is 14 residues long. The CDR3 bases are TGTGCCAGCAGGGAGTACGGGACTAGCTACGAGCAGTACTTC. It specifies CASREYGTSYEQYF.

The chain links TRBV19 to TRBJ2-3, with 7 bases that match TRBD1. CDR1 and CDR2 (germline): LNHDA, SQIVND (reference sequence). Trimming took 5 bases from V and 0 from J; bases not matched to a gene: 8. The CDR3 is 16 amino acids. The CDR3 DNA reads TGTGCCAGTAGTTCCGGACAGGCCAGGAGCACAGATACGCAGTATTTT. Its translation is CASSSGQARSTDTQYF.

This sequence joins TRBV7-3 and TRBJ2-1, with 8 bases that match TRBD2. With V trimmed by 5 bases and J by 3 bases, 6 bases remained unmatched. Germline V gene lookup returns CDR1 SGHTA and CDR2 FQGTGA. The CDR3 is 15 residues long. DNA for the CDR3: TGTGCCAGCAGCGCAAGCGGGAGCCGCTACAATGAGCAGTTCTTC. Amino acids: CASSASGSRYNEQFF.

This clone was observed a handful of times. The chain links TRBV28 to TRBJ1-2, with a weak D call TRBD1 (5 bases). V was clipped by 7 bases and J by 10 bases, with 19 bases between them. The CDR3 extends over 13 amino acids. Germline assignment: CDR1 MDHEN and CDR2 SYDVKM. This CDR3 reads CASTPRQGFYYTF. The CDR3 nucleotides are TGTGCCAGCACCCCCAGGCAGGGATTTTACTACACCTTC.

The rearrangement links TRBV2 to TRBJ2-5; the D gene is possibly TRBD2 (6 bases). Per germline, CDR1 SNHLY and CDR2 FYNNEI. V was clipped by 6 bases and J by 14 bases, with 16 bases between them. This CDR3 is built from 11 residues. CDR3 sequence (DNA): TGTGCCAGCAGCCTGACTGGGGGAGGCTACTTC. Translating gives CASSLTGGGYF.

V usage is TRBV5-1 and J usage is TRBJ2-1; TRBD2 is a possible D gene (5 bases). The V end was cut by 4 bases, the J end by 6 bases, with 14 bases between. Germline V CDR1 and CDR2: SGHRS, YFSETQ. This CDR3 comprises 14 residues. CDR3 sequence (DNA): TGCGCCAGCAGCCCTCGGGGTGAGGGCAATGAGCAGTTCTTC. Its protein is CASSPRGEGNEQFF.

CDR3 amino acids: CATSTDLTGTLSYNEQFF. CDR3 DNA sequence: TGTGCCACCAGCACCGACCTTACCGGGACTCTCTCCTACAATGAGCAGTTCTTC. The rearrangement joins TRBV15 to TRBJ2-1; D possibly corresponds to TRBD2 (6 bases). Trimming removed 4 bases at V and 0 bases at J, with 19 bases between. Per the germline V gene, CDR1 is LNHNV and CDR2 is YYDKDF (reference sequence). The CDR3 loop spans 18 amino acids.

This clone has a single count. The chain links TRBV29-1 to TRBJ2-1, with TRBD1 matching 7 bases. With 3 bases clipped from V and 4 bases from J, the junction kept 6 bases outside the gene matches. CDR3 size: 14 residues. Germline values: CDR1 SQVTM, CDR2 ANQGSEA. CDR3 coding DNA: TGCAGCGTTGAGTTAGGGACAGTTTACAATGAGCAGTTCTTC. It yields the protein CSVELGTVYNEQFF.

This chain joins TRBV7-9 and TRBJ2-2, with TRBD1 matching 7 bases. Germline V gene lookup returns CDR1 SEHNR and CDR2 FQNEAQ (reference sequence). The CDR3 spans 16 residues. Unmatched junction bases numbered 8, after V lost 5 bases and J lost 2 bases. This CDR3 is CASSPWGQINTGELFF. CDR3 bases: TGTGCCAGCAGCCCCTGGGGACAGATTAACACCGGGGAGCTGTTTTTT.

The V gene is TRBV19, the J gene TRBJ2-6, with 7 positions matching TRBD1. J was trimmed by 1 base and V by 8 bases; bases with no gene match: 8. The CDR3 covers 16 residues. Germline-derived CDR1 and CDR2 are LNHDA and SQIVND (reference sequence). The chain's CDR3 is CASRTGAESGANVLTF. For the CDR3, the DNA is TGTGCCAGTCGGACAGGAGCCGAATCTGGGGCCAACGTCCTGACTTTC.

The chain employs TRBV5-1 and TRBJ2-1; the match to TRBD2 covers 7 bases. The CDR3 spans 17 residues. Germline trimming cut 0 bases from V and 4 bases from J; bases unmatched to any gene: 10. Germline lookup yields CDR1 SGHRS and CDR2 YFSETQ. CDR3 amino acids: CASSLASGMKAYNEQFF. The CDR3 DNA reads as TGCGCCAGCAGCTTGGCGAGCGGGATGAAAGCGTACAATGAGCAGTTCTTC.

The rearrangement links TRBV5-4 to TRBJ2-5; TRBD2 matches at 13 bases. CDR3 length: 16 residues. Losses at the gene ends were 4 bases for V and 2 bases for J; bases not matched to a gene: 5. Germline V gene lookup returns CDR1 SGHNT and CDR2 YYREEE (reference sequence). The CDR3 DNA sequence: TGTGCCAGCAGCCCGGGGACTAGCGGGAATCAAGAGACCCAGTACTTC. Translating it yields CASSPGTSGNQETQYF.

V and J are TRBV18 and TRBJ1-3; 8 positions agree with TRBD1. The J segment lost 2 bases and the V segment lost 3 bases, leaving 9 bases of the junction unmatched. This CDR3 comprises 17 residues. From germline, CDR1 is KGHSH and CDR2 LQKENI. This CDR3 reads CASSPSGQGDTGNTIYF. Written as DNA, the CDR3 is TGTGCCAGCTCACCCTCTGGACAGGGTGATACTGGAAACACCATATATTTT.